This is a list of T cell receptor beta chains from one sample in a study of T cells in Graves' hyperthyroidism and ophthalmopathy. TCRdb re-called the multiplex PCR reads with MiXCR, one entry per CDR3 protein. The table has under 700,000 distinct CDR3 sequences, 16% seen once. The sequenced sample consisted of blood. All receptors derive from a woman aged 18-30 years with Graves' hyperthyroidism. Each CDR3 is given with its conserved first and last residue. A D gene is named only where the DNA matches it firmly.

v_gene,j_gene,d_gene,CDR3aa
TRBV6-1,TRBJ2-3,TRBD2,CASKSPRLAGVGAPDTQYF
TRBV12-3/TRBV12-4,TRBJ2-7,-,CASSFGQGGEQYF
TRBV4-1,TRBJ1-3,TRBD1,CASSQDSGQYSGNTIYF
TRBV20-1,TRBJ2-7,TRBD2,CSARASGTIYEQYF
TRBV6-2/TRBV6-3,TRBJ1-2,-,CASSYQGIDGYTF
TRBV6-2/TRBV6-3,TRBJ1-2,-,CASSNPGGYGYTF
TRBV12-3/TRBV12-4,TRBJ2-2,-,CASSFSSGRQTGELFF
TRBV2,TRBJ2-5,TRBD2,CASSTTGLAGSQWGGETQYF
TRBV14,TRBJ2-7,TRBD1,CASSSRTGPYEQYF
TRBV5-6,TRBJ2-1,-,CASSFGRGMYEQFF
TRBV7-8,TRBJ2-5,TRBD2,CASSRSSGGHQETQYF
TRBV7-2,TRBJ2-7,-,CASSLNLVGGRFGYEQYF
TRBV12-3/TRBV12-4,TRBJ2-3,-,CVSSLGTDTQYF
TRBV6-2/TRBV6-3,TRBJ2-3,-,CASRTSGTPPGTQYF
TRBV28,TRBJ2-1,TRBD2,CASSKGLAGGPDNNEQFF
TRBV13,TRBJ2-5,TRBD1,CASSLGGQGEETQYF
TRBV5-4,TRBJ1-5,-,CASSHSGDQPQHF
TRBV19,TRBJ2-2,-,CASSIGTLDTGELFF
TRBV19,TRBJ2-3,-,CASSEVGLDTDTQYF
TRBV6-1,TRBJ1-1,-,CASSEGGEATEAFF